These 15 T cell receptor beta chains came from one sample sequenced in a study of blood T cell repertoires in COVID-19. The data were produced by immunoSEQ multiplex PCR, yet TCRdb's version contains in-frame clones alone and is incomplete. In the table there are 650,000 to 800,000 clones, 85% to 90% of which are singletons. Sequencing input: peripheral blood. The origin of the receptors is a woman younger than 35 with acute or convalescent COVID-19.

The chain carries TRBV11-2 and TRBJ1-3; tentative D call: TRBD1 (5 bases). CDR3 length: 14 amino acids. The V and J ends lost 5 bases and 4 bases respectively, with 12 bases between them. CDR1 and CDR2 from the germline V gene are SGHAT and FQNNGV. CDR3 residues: CASSPPGAGNTIYF. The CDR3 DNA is TGTGCCAGCAGCCCACCTGGGGCGGGAAACACCATATATTTT.

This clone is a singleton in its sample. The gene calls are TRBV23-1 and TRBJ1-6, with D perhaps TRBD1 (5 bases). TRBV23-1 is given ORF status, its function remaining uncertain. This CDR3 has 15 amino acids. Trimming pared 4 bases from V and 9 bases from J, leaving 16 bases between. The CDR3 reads CASSPSRRAPSPLHF. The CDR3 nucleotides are TGCGCCAGCAGTCCGAGTCGCAGGGCGCCTTCACCCCTCCACTTT.

As DNA, the CDR3 is TGCGCCAGCAGCTGGGGGAGGCAGTTAAATGAAAAACTGTTTTTT. The encoded protein is CASSWGRQLNEKLFF. This chain links TRBV5-1 with TRBJ1-4, with D perhaps matching TRBD1 (5 bases). The CDR3 totals 15 residues. The germline CDR1 and CDR2 sequences are SGHRS and YFSETQ. The V and J ends lost 3 bases and 5 bases respectively, with 14 bases between them.

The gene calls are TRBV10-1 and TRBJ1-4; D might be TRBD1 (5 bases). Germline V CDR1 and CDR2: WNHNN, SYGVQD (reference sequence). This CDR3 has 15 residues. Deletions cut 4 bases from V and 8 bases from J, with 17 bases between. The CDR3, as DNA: TGCGCCAGCAGTGTATCCGGGACTAACAACGAAAAACTGTTTTTT. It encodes CASSVSGTNNEKLFF.

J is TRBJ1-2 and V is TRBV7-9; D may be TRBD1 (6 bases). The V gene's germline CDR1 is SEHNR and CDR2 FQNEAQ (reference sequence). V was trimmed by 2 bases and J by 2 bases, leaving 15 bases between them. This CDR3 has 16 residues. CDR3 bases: TGTGCCAGCAGCTTAACGGGGGGCCCCTCGAACTATGGCTACACCTTC. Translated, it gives CASSLTGGPSNYGYTF.

CDR3 loop: CASSVLQGSTYNSPLHF. CDR3 in DNA: TGTGCCAGCAGTGTTTTACAGGGGTCTACCTATAATTCACCCCTCCACTTT. The chain employs TRBV25-1 and TRBJ1-6; 7 bases line up with TRBD1. Germline CDR1 MGHDK, CDR2 SYGVNS. Unmatched junction bases numbered 8, after V lost 4 bases and J lost 2 bases. CDR3 length: 17 residues.

In DNA, the CDR3 is TGTGCCAGCAGTGACTCGATTGGGCTCCTAAGTGGCTACACCTTC. This encodes CASSDSIGLLSGYTF. This chain joins TRBV6-4 and TRBJ1-2; D unclear. Germline CDR1 reads MRHNA; CDR2 reads SNTAGT. The V end lost 0 bases, the J end lost 7 bases, and 15 bases lay between the germline ends. CDR3 length: 15 amino acids.

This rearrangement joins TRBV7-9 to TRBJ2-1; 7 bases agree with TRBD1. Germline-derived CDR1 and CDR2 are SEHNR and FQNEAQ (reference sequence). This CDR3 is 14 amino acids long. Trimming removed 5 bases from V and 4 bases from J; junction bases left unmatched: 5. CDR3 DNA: TGTGCCAGCAGCAAAGGGACAGCGTACAATGAGCAGTTCTTC. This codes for CASSKGTAYNEQFF.

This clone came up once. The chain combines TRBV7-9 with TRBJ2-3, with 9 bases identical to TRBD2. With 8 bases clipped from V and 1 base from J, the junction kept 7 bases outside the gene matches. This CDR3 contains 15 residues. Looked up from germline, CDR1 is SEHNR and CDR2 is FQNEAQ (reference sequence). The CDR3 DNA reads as TGTGCCAGCGCCGCCTGGACTAGCGGCACAGATACGCAGTATTTT. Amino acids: CASAAWTSGTDTQYF.

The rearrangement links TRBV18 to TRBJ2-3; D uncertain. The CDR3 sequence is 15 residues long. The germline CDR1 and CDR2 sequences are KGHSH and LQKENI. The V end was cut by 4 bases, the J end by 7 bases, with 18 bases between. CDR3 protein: CASSQEPHHLYTQYF. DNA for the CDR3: TGTGCCAGCTCACAGGAGCCCCATCACCTCTATACGCAGTATTTT.

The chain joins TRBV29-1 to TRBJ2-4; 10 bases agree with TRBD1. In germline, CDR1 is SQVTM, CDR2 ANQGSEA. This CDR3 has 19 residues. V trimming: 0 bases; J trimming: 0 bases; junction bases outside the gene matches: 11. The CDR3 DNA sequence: TGCAGCGTTGAAGAGGACAGGGGGGAGGAATTAGTAGCCAAAAACATTCAGTACTTC. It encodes CSVEEDRGEELVAKNIQYF.

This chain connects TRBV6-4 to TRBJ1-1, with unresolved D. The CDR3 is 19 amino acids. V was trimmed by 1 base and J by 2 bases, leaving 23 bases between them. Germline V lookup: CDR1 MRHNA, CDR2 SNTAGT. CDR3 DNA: TGTGCCAGCAGTGACTTTACCGTAGGTGAGGCCGGCGTTAACACTGAAGCTTTCTTT. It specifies CASSDFTVGEAGVNTEAFF.

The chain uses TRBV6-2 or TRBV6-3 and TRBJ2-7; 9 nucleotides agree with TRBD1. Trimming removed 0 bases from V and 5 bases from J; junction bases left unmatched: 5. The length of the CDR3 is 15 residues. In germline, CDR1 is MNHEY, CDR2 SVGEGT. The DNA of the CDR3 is TGTGCCAGCAGTTACTCGGGGACAGGGTCCCACGAGCAGTACTTC. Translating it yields CASSYSGTGSHEQYF.

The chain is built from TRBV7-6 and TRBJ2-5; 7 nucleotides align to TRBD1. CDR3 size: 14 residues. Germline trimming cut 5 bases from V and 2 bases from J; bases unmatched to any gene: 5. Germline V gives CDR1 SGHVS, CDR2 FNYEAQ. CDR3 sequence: CASSPGQLQETQYF. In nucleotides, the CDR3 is TGTGCCAGCAGCCCGGGACAGCTACAAGAGACCCAGTACTTC.

For the CDR3, the DNA is TGTGCCAGCAGCTTAGCAGGGGGAACCAACAATGAGCAGTTCTTC. It codes for CASSLAGGTNNEQFF. The V and J genes are TRBV11-2 and TRBJ2-1, with 7 positions matching TRBD1. With V trimmed by 1 base and J by 5 bases, 5 bases remained unmatched. The CDR3 loop spans 15 amino acids. Looked up from germline, CDR1 is SGHAT and CDR2 is FQNNGV.